This T cell receptor beta chain emerged from a study of blood T cell repertoires in COVID-19. Study overall: Material from acute and convalescent COVID-19 was sourced from the United States, Italy and Spain.

Methods used by the authors: Scientists estimated how many nucleated cells there were by amplifying reference gene primers. Assay used: immunoSEQ multiplex PCR; TCRdb lists only in-frame clones, some missing. That table gives V, J and clone size, and the DNA gave D and trimming. The sample shows roughly 210,000 clones, roughly 87% of them seen only once. Participants spanned ages about 18 to 90 years and resided in roughly 22 US areas. Clinical history reported by participants formed the basis on which cohorts were assigned. The CDR3 loop spans 13 amino acids. CDR1 and CDR2 (germline): LNHNV, YYDKDF (reference sequence). Trimming took 1 base from V and 10 from J, leaving 12 bases between them.

This chain links TRBV15 with TRBJ2-3; D uncertain. Sequences were obtained from PBMCs or T cells enriched from blood (not recorded which). This TCR came from a man aged 30-40 years in a cohort exposed to, infected with or recovered from COVID-19 (not recorded which). CDR3 nucleotides: TGTGCCACCAGCAGAGTTTTAACCGAGCCGCAGTATTTT. Translated, it gives CATSRVLTEPQYF.